This note documents a single TCR beta chain sequence. CDR3 length: 16 residues. With V trimmed by 6 bases and J by 2 bases, 4 bases remained unmatched. Germline V lookup: CDR1 MNHEY, CDR2 SVGEGT. The data stem from a study of blood T cell repertoires in COVID-19. On the study more broadly: Samples representing acute and convalescent COVID-19 were sourced from the United States, Italy and Spain. PBMCs, B-cell-depleted T cells, or T cells were the source of the cDNA or gDNA that made up the material.

Study processing details: Amplification of reference gene primers was used by the study to estimate nucleated cell counts. Only in-frame clones appear in the TCRdb table, and some are missing; sequencing was by immunoSEQ multiplex PCR. V, J and clone size reflect that table, while D and trimming were determined from the DNA. Among under 140,000 clones listed, about 90% were seen once. The sequence was obtained from a human donor in a cohort sampled during active COVID-19. The chain joins TRBV6-2 or TRBV6-3 to TRBJ2-3; 14 bases map to TRBD2. The sequencing sample was made of peripheral blood. CDR3 DNA: TGTGCCAGCAGCCGACTAGCGGGAGGGATCACAGATACGCAGTATTTT. It yields the protein CASSRLAGGITDTQYF.